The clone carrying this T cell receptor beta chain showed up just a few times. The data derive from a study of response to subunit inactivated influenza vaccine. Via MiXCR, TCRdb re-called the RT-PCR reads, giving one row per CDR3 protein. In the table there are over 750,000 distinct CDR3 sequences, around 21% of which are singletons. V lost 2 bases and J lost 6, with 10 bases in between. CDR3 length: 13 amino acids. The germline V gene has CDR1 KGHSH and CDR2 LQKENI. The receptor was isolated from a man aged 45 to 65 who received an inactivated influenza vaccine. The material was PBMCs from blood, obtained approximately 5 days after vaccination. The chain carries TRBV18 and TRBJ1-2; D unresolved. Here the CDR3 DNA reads TGTGCCAGCTCACCAGGTCAGGTGGATGGCTACACCTTC. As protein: CASSPGQVDGYTF.